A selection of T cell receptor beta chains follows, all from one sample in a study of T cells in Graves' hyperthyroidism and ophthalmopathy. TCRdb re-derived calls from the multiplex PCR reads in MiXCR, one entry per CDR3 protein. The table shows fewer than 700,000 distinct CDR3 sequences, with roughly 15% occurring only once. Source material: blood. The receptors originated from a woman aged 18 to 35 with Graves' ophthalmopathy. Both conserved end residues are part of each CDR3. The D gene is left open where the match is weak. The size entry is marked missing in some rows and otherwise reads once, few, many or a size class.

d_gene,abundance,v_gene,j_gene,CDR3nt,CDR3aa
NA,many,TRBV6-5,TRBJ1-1,TGTGCCAGCAGTTACTCATTAAACACTGAAGCTTTCTTT,CASSYSLNTEAFF
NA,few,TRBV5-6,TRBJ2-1,TGTGCCAGCAGCCGTACCGGGCCATACAATGAGCAGTTCTTC,CASSRTGPYNEQFF
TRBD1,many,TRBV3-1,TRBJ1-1,TGTGCCAGCAGCCAAAAGTTACAGGGGGCGTGGACTGAAGCTTTCTTT,CASSQKLQGAWTEAFF
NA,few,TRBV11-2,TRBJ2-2,TGTGCCAGCAGCTTAGGGGGGGCAAGGCTGTTTTTT,CASSLGGARLFF
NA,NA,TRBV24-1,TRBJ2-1,TGTGCCACCAGTGATCCCGATGAAGACCTGAACAATGAGCAGTTCTTC,CATSDPDEDLNNEQFF
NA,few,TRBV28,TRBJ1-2,TGTGCCAGCAGTTTAAAGGGGCACTATGGCTACACCTTC,CASSLKGHYGYTF
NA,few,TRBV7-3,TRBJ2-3,TGTGCCAGCAGCCCAGGTTGGCCGGGGGGCACAGATACGCAGTATTTT,CASSPGWPGGTDTQYF
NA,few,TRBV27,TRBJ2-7,TGTGCCAGCAGTTTCGGGACTCCTCAGGGCTACGAGCAGTACTTC,CASSFGTPQGYEQYF
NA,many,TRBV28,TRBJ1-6,TGTGCCAGCAGTGGGTTCGGGGGAAATTCACCCCTCCACTTT,CASSGFGGNSPLHF
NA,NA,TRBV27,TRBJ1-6,TGTGCCAGCAAAGCGGGAGGCCATTCACCCCTCCACTTT,CASKAGGHSPLHF
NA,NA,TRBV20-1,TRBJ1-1,TGCAGTGCTAGCAACGTCTGGGAAATGAACACTGAAGCTTTCTTT,CSASNVWEMNTEAFF
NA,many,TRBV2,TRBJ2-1,TGTGCCAGCAGTGAAGAGGAGGGCTCCTACAATGAGCAGTTCTTC,CASSEEEGSYNEQFF
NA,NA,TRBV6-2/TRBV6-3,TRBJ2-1,TGTGCCACCGCCGGGGCCCACAAGGGCAATAAGCAGTTCTTC,CATAGAHKGNKQFF
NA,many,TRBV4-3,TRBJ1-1,TGCGCCAGCAGCCATGTGGGACGGGTAGGGACCACTGAAGCTTTCTTT,CASSHVGRVGTTEAFF
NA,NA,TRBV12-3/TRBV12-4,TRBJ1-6,TGTGCCAGCAGTTTGAGGGAGTTTAATCCACCCCTCCACTTT,CASSLREFNPPLHF
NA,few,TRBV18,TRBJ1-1,TGTGCCAGCTCACCGCAACAGGGTGCGACTGAAGCTTTCTTT,CASSPQQGATEAFF
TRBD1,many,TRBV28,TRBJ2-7,TGTGCCAGCAGTTTATCCCGGGACAGCTCCTACGAGCAGTACTTC,CASSLSRDSSYEQYF
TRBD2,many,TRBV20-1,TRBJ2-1,TGCAGTGCTAGAAGCCTAGCGGGAGTCAATGAGCAGTTCTTC,CSARSLAGVNEQFF
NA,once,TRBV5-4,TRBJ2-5,TGTGCCAGCAGCTTGATAGGGGAAGGGGAGACCCAGTACTTC,CASSLIGEGETQYF
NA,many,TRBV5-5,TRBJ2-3,TGTGCCAGCAGCTTGGATGGGGGAGCGTCGAATACGCAGTATTTT,CASSLDGGASNTQYF
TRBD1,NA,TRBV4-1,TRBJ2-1,TGCGCCAGCAGCCAGGATGAGGACAGGGGTGCGCAGTTCTTC,CASSQDEDRGAQFF
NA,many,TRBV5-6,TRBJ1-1,TGTGCCAGCAGCTTCTGGGGATCGGCTGAAGCTTTCTTT,CASSFWGSAEAFF
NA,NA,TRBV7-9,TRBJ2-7,TGTGCCAGCAGCTTAGAGTCCGGGTTGTATACCGAGCAGTACTTC,CASSLESGLYTEQYF
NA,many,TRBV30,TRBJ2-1,TGTGCCTGGACAGTGAGCCGAAATGAGCAGTTCTTC,CAWTVSRNEQFF
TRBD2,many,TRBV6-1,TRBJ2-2,TGTGCCAGCAAATTCGGACTAGCGGGGGGCGGGACCGGGGAGCTGTTTTTT,CASKFGLAGGGTGELFF
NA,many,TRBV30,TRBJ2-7,TGTGCCTGGAACCCTACAGGGTACGAGCAGTACTTC,CAWNPTGYEQYF
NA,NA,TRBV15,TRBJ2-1,TGTGCCACCAGCAGAGAAAGGATACTCTACAATGAGCAGTTCTTC,CATSRERILYNEQFF
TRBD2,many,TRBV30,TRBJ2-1,TGTGCCTGGAGTGTAAGGGGGGCGGGGGGCAATGAGCAGTTCTTC,CAWSVRGAGGNEQFF
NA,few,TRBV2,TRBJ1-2,TGTGCCAGCAGTGAAGGGTTTGAAGGTGGTGGCTACACCTTC,CASSEGFEGGGYTF
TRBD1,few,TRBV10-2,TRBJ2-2,TGCGCCAGCAGTGAGGGGGACAGGGCATCCACGAACACCGGGGAGCTGTTTTTT,CASSEGDRASTNTGELFF
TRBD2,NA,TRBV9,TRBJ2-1,TGTGCCAGCAGCGCCGGGGGGGGAAACAATGAGCAGTTCTTC,CASSAGGGNNEQFF
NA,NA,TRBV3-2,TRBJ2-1,TGTGCCAGCAGCCAAGGGGGACACCGTAGCTCCTACAATGAGCAGTTCTTC,CASSQGGHRSSYNEQFF
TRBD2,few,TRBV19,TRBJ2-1,TGTGCCAGTAGTCCCCTGACTAGCCCCTCCTACAATGAGCAGTTCTTC,CASSPLTSPSYNEQFF
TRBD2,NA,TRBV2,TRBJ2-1,TGTGCCGGGGGACTAGCGGGAGGGCCTGTGGATGAGCAGTTCTTC,CAGGLAGGPVDEQFF
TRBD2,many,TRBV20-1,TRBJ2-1,TGCAGTGCTAGAGATTGGCTAGCGGGAGTGGAGCAGTTCTTC,CSARDWLAGVEQFF
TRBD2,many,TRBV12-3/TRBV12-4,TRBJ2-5,TGTGCCAGCAGACCAGACAGGGCTAGCGGGAGGGCCGGGGAGACCCAGTACTTC,CASRPDRASGRAGETQYF
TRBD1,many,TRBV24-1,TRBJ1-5,TGTGCCACCAGTGACCAGGGGGCAAGGGGACAGCCCCAGCATTTT,CATSDQGARGQPQHF
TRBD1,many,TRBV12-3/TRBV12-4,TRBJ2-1,TGTGCCAGCAGTGGGCCGGGACAGGGGGCCTACAATGAGCAGTTCTTC,CASSGPGQGAYNEQFF
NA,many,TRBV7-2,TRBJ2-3,TGTGCCAGCAGCTTAGTTATCCTCGGGAGCGCATCAGATACGCAGTATTTT,CASSLVILGSASDTQYF
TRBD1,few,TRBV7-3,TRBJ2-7,TGTGCCAGCAGCTCGACAGGGGGCGCTTCCTACGAGCAGTACTTC,CASSSTGGASYEQYF
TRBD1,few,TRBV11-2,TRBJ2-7,TGTGCCAGCAGCAAAGATCCGACAGGGGGCGGGAGGCCCTACGAGCAGTACTTC,CASSKDPTGGGRPYEQYF
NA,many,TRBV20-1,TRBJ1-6,TGCAGTGCTAGAGAAGATGAGGGCACACCCCTCCACTTT,CSAREDEGTPLHF
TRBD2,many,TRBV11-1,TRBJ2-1,TGTGCCAGCAGCCTGGGACTAGCGGCAGAAAATGAGCAGTTCTTC,CASSLGLAAENEQFF
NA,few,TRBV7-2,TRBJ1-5,TGTGCCAGCAGCTTCCAAGGCAGGGGCAATCAGCCCCAGCATTTT,CASSFQGRGNQPQHF
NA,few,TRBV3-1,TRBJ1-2,TGTGCCAGCAGCCTGGGCCAGGCTTCCTACTATGGCTACACCTTC,CASSLGQASYYGYTF
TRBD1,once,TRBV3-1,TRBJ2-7,TGTGCCAGCAGCCCGACGACAGGGGGGAGCGAGCAGTACTTC,CASSPTTGGSEQYF
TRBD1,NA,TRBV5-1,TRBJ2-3,TGCGCCAGCAGCACGTCGACAGGGTTAGGAGATACGCAGTATTTT,CASSTSTGLGDTQYF
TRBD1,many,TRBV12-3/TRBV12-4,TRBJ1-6,TGTGCCAGCAGCCCCGGGACAGTTGGTTCACCCCTCCACTTT,CASSPGTVGSPLHF
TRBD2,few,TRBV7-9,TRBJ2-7,TGTGCCAGCCAAAGCGGGAGGGGTTACGAGCAGTACTTC,CASQSGRGYEQYF
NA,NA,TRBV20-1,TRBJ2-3,TGCAGTGCTAGTTCCCCCGGTGGAGGGGTCGGCGATACGCAGTATTTT,CSASSPGGGVGDTQYF
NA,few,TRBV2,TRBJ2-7,TGTGCCAGCACTAGCGAGACGATCCACGAGCAGTACTTC,CASTSETIHEQYF
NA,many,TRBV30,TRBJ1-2,TGTGCCTGGATGGCACCGAAAGATGGCTACACCTTC,CAWMAPKDGYTF